What follows are 17 T cell receptor beta chains derived from one specimen sequenced in a study of blood T cell repertoires in COVID-19. Clones were read by immunoSEQ multiplex PCR, and TCRdb kept only the in-frame ones, dropping some. The data contain about 240,000 clones, approximately 90% of them singletons. What was sequenced was peripheral blood. The receptors stem from a woman between 45 and 60 years old with COVID-19, enrolled during active disease.

For this clone: Other DNA sequences within the sample encode an identical CDR3. The chain is built from TRBV5-6 and TRBJ2-7; tentatively, D is TRBD1 (6 bases). CDR1 is SGHDT, CDR2 YYEEEE, per germline. Trimming cost V 0 bases and J 2 bases, with 9 bases left between them. There are 14 residues in the CDR3. CDR3 nucleotide sequence: TGTGCCAGCAGCTTGGGCCAGGGGCCCTACGAGCAGTACGTC. Translating gives CASSLGQGPYEQYV.

This clone is categorized as medium-sized. This chain uses TRBV6-6 with TRBJ1-5; D is uncertain. The CDR3 is 12 residues long. The V end was cut by 5 bases, the J end by 9 bases, with 11 bases between. Per germline, CDR1 MNHNY and CDR2 SVGAGI (reference sequence). The CDR3 loop is CASSPSVGPQHF. The CDR3 nucleotides read TGTGCCAGCAGTCCCTCTGTCGGGCCCCAGCATTTT.

This clone was seen a single time. The genes are TRBV28 and TRBJ2-4, with TRBD2 as a possible D gene (7 bases). Trimming took off 2 bases at V and 2 bases at J, with 13 bases between the two ends. Germline V CDR1 and CDR2: MDHEN, SYDVKM. There are 16 residues in the CDR3. The CDR3 DNA reads TGTGCCAGCAGTTTAGGGGGAGGGGGAACCAAAAACATTCAGTACTTC. Its protein product is CASSLGGGGTKNIQYF. Complete variable domain (other parts from reference TRBV28 and TRBJ2-4): DVKVTQSSRYLVKRTGEKVFLECVQDMDHENMFWYRQDPGLGLRLIYFSYDVKMKEKGDIPEGYSVSREKKERFSLILESASTNQTSMYLCASSLGGGGTKNIQYFGAGTRLSVL.

The CDR3 sequence: CASSLKGAGGYTF. The CDR3 DNA is TGTGCCAGCAGCTTGAAGGGGGCGGGCGGCTACACCTTC. The V call is TRBV5-6, the J call TRBJ1-2, with TRBD1 matching over 7 bases. CDR3 length: 13 amino acids. Germline assignment: CDR1 SGHDT and CDR2 YYEEEE. Trimming cost V 1 base and J 8 bases; bases outside gene matches: 5.

This chain links TRBV2 with TRBJ1-1, with D tentatively TRBD1 (6 bases). CDR3 length: 15 residues. V gave up 10 bases and J gave up 0 bases, with 18 bases separating them. Per the germline V gene, CDR1 is SNHLY and CDR2 is FYNNEI. CDR3 loop: CATPGEGGMNTEAFF. In DNA form, the CDR3 reads TGTGCCACACCGGGGGAGGGGGGTATGAACACTGAAGCTTTCTTT.

J is TRBJ1-1 and V is TRBV20-1; D gene ambiguous. The CDR3 has 11 residues. Germline CDR1 and CDR2: DFQATT and SNEGSKA (reference sequence). With 3 bases removed from V and 2 bases from J, the gap between germline ends came to 4 bases. DNA of the CDR3: TGCAGTGCTAGTCAAAACACTGAAGCTTTCTTT. This gives the protein CSASQNTEAFF.

V gene TRBV20-1 combines with J gene TRBJ1-2; D remains ambiguous. CDR3 length: 11 amino acids. Germline V gives CDR1 DFQATT, CDR2 SNEGSKA (reference sequence). The V gene lost 7 bases and the J gene lost 6 bases, with 12 bases spanning the gap. Here the CDR3 reads CSVLGRDGYTF. Here the CDR3 DNA reads TGCAGTGTATTAGGGAGAGATGGCTACACCTTC.

The chain couples TRBV4-1 to TRBJ2-3; TRBD2 matches 8 bases. The V gene's germline CDR1 is MGHRA and CDR2 YSYEKL. The CDR3 has 14 residues. Losses at the gene ends were 2 bases for V and 4 bases for J; bases not matched to a gene: 2. CDR3 amino acids: CASSQSGGADTQYF. Here the CDR3 DNA reads TGCGCCAGCAGCCAATCGGGGGGGGCAGATACGCAGTATTTT.

J is TRBJ2-7 and V is TRBV19; TRBD1 matches at 8 bases. The CDR3 extends over 15 amino acids. The junction had 10 bases not matched to a gene; V was cut back by 5 bases and J by 4 bases. Germline values: CDR1 LNHDA, CDR2 SQIVND (reference sequence). The CDR3 DNA sequence: TGTGCCAGTAGTCCCTCGACAGGGGAATGGTACGAGCAGTACTTC. This codes for CASSPSTGEWYEQYF.

This clone was counted at least ten times. The genes are TRBV7-8 and TRBJ1-1; TRBD1 aligns across 11 bases. V lost 2 bases and J lost 11; bases outside the gene matches: 10. The CDR3 totals 15 residues. The germline CDR1 and CDR2 sequences are SGHVS and FQNEAQ. CDR3 protein: CASSLSEDRGLQAFF. The CDR3 coding sequence is TGTGCCAGCAGCTTATCTGAGGACAGGGGGCTTCAGGCTTTCTTT.

This clone was detected a few times. This chain joins TRBV4-1 and TRBJ2-3; the match to TRBD2 covers 15 bases. The CDR3 extends over 20 amino acids. Germline V gene sequence: CDR1 MGHRA, CDR2 YSYEKL. V was pared by 0 bases and J by 10 bases, with 17 bases of the junction left unmatched. The CDR3 loop reads CASSQERTSGGVGLPPPQYF. CDR3 nucleotides: TGCGCCAGCAGCCAAGAAAGGACTAGCGGGGGGGTAGGGTTACCGCCCCCGCAGTATTTT.

This chain joins TRBV19 and TRBJ2-2; 7 positions agree with TRBD1. In germline, CDR1 is LNHDA, CDR2 SQIVND (reference sequence). The CDR3 consists of 17 residues. V shed 4 bases and J 0 bases; nucleotides not matched to a gene: 8. CDR3 sequence (DNA): TGTGCCAGTAGTAGGGGCCGACAGGGAGCGAACACCGGGGAGCTGTTTTTT. Translation gives CASSRGRQGANTGELFF.

This chain links TRBV28 with TRBJ1-2; no clear D. The germline gives CDR1 MDHEN, CDR2 SYDVKM. V was shortened by 10 bases and J by 7 bases, with 13 bases between the two germline ends. The CDR3 is made up of 11 amino acids. The CDR3 coding sequence is TGTGCCACCTGGAGCGGTAGTGGCTACACCTTC. Protein: CATWSGSGYTF.

V and J are TRBV19 and TRBJ1-1; D uncertain. The germline V and J ends were trimmed by 1 base and 3 bases, with 6 bases remaining between them. Germline CDR1 LNHDA, CDR2 SQIVND (reference sequence). The CDR3 contains 13 residues. The CDR3 reads CASSIVADTEAFF. CDR3 coding DNA: TGTGCCAGTAGTATAGTGGCAGACACTGAAGCTTTCTTT.

J is TRBJ1-3 and V is TRBV9; D gene unclear. CDR3 length: 13 residues. The germline gives CDR1 SGDLS, CDR2 YYNGEE. V lost 3 bases and J lost 6, with 10 bases in between. CDR3 nucleotides: TGTGCCAGCAGCGCCCTTACAGAAAACACCATATATTTT. As protein: CASSALTENTIYF. The complete variable domain, with remaining parts taken from reference TRBV9 and TRBJ1-3, reads DSGVTQTPKHLITATGQRVTLRCSPRSGDLSVYWYQQSLDQGLQFLIQYYNGEERAKGNILERFSAQQFPDLHSELNLSSLELGDSALYFCASSALTENTIYFGEGSWLTVV.

This clone came up a few times. The chain couples TRBV21-1 to TRBJ2-3; the table names TRBD2, a call not compared with the DNA. TRBV21-1 is flagged as a pseudogene. The CDR3 has 16 residues. CDR3 DNA sequence: TGTGCCAGCAGGAAGTCGCGGGGGGGCACGACAGATACGCAGTATTTT. Translating it yields CASRKSRGGTTDTQYF.

The rearrangement uses TRBV3-1 (or the pseudogene TRBV3-2) and TRBJ1-2; TRBD1 aligns across 9 bases. This CDR3 has 15 residues. The V and J ends lost 3 bases and 7 bases, in that order; junction bases with no gene match: 9. From germline, CDR1 is LGHDT and CDR2 YNNKEL (reference sequence). This CDR3 is CASSQRVPGQGGYTF. CDR3 bases: TGTGCCAGCAGCCAGAGGGTCCCGGGACAGGGTGGCTACACCTTC.